This T cell receptor beta chain is drawn from a study of T cells expressing NK-cell markers. TCRdb reanalyzed the 5' RACE reads, giving one entry per CDR3 protein sequence and no DNA. The ten top clones account for under 0.5%, within a sample of a few hundred thousand distinct CDR3 sequences. The CDR3 contains 15 residues. CDR1 is SGHNT, CDR2 YYREEE, per germline (reference sequence). The specimen was blood T cells: a sorted CD56 or NKG2C T cell subset, CD4+ or CD8+ T cells, or bulk PBMC T cells (not recorded which). This chain links TRBV5-4 with TRBJ2-7; without DNA, the TCRdb call of TRBD2 cannot be checked. The receptor's source is a man aged 18-30 years in good health. CDR3 sequence: CASRSGTTSSYEQYF.